This TCR beta chain was sequenced for a study of blood T cell repertoires in COVID-19. For the study at large: The samples span acute and convalescent COVID-19 from the United States, Italy and Spain.

Seattle participants joined during active infection and were tracked over time. In the original workflow: Reference gene primers were amplified, and this amplification served to estimate nucleated cell counts. Sequencing was performed with immunoSEQ multiplex PCR; in TCRdb, only in-frame clones are kept and a portion is missing. The V and J calls and clone size are taken from that table; D and trimming were inferred from the DNA. The data contain a few hundred thousand clones, 89% of them singletons. Trimming cost V 8 bases and J 6 bases, with 17 bases left between them. CDR1 and CDR2 (germline): SEHNR, FQNEAQ (reference sequence). This CDR3 region has 14 residues.

This receptor was identified in a woman in her twenties or thirties with COVID-19, enrolled during active disease. The chain is built from TRBV7-9 and TRBJ2-1; D possibly corresponds to TRBD2 (7 bases). The sequencing sample was made of peripheral blood. CDR3 coding DNA: TGTGCCAGCGGGAGGGGGTCTGGGGGCAATGAGCAGTTCTTC. The encoded protein is CASGRGSGGNEQFF.